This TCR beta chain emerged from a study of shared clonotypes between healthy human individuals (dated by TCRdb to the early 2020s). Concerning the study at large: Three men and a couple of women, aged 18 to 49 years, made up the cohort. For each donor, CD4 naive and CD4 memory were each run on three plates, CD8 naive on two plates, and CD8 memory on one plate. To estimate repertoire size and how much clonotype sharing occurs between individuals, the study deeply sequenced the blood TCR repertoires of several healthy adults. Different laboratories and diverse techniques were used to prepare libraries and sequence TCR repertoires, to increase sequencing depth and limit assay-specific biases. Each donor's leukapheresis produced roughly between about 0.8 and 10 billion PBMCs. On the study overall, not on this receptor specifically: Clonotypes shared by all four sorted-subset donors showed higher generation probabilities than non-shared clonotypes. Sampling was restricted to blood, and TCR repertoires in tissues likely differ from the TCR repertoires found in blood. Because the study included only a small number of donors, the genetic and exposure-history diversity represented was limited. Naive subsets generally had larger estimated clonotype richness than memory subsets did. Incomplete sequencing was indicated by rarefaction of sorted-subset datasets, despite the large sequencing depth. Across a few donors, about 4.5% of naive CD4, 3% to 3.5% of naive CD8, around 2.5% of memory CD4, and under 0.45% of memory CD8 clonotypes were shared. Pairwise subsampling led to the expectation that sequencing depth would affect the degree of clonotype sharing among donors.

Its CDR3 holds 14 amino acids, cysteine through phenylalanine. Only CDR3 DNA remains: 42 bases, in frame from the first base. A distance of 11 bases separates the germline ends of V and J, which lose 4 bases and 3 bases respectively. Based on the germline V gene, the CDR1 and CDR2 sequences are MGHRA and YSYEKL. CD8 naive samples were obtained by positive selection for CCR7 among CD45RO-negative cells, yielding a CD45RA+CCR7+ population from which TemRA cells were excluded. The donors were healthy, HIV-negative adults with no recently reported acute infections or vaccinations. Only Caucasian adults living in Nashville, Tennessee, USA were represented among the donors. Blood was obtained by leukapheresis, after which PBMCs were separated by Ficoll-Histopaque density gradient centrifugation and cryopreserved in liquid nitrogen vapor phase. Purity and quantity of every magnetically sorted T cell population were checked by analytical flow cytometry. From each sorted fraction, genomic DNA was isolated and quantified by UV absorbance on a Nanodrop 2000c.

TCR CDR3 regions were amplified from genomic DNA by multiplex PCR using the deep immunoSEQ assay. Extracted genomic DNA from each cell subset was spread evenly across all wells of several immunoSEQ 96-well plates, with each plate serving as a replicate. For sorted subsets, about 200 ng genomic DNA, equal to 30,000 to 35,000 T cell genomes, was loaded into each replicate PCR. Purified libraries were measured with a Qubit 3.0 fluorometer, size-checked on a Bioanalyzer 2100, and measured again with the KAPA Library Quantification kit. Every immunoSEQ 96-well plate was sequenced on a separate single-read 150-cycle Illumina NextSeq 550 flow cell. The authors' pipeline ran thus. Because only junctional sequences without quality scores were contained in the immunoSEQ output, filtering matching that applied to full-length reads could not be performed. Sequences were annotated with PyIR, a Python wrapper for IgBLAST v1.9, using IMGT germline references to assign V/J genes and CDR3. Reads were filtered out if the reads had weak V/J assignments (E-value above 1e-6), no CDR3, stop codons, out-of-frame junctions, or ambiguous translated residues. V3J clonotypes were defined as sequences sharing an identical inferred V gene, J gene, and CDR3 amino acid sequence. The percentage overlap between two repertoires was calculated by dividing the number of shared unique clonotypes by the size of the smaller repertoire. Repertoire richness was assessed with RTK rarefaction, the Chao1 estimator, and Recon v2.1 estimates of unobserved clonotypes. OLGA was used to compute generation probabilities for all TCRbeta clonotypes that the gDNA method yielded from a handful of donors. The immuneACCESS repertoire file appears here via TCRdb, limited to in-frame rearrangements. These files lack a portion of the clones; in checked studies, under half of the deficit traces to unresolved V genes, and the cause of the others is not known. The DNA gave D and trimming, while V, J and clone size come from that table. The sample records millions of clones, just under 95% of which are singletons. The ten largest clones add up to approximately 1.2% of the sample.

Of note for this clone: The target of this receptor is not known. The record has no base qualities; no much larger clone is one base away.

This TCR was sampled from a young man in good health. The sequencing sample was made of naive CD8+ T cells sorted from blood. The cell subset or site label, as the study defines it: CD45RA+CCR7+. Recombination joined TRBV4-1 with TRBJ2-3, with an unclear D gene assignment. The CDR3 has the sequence CASSPLLGTDTQYF. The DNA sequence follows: TGCGCCAGCAGCCCACTCCTTGGGACAGATACGCAGTATTTT.